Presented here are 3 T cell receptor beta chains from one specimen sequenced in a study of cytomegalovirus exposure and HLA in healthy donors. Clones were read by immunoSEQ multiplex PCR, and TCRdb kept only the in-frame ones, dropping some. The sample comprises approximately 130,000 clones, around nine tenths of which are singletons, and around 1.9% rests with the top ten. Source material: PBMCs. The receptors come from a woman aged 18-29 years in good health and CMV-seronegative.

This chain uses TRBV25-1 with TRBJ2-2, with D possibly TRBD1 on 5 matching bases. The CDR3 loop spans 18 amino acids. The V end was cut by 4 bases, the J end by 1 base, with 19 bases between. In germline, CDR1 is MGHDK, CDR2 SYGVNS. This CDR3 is CASSAPPSGQGNTGELFF. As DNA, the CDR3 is TGTGCCAGCAGTGCCCCCCCGAGTGGGCAGGGGAACACCGGGGAGCTGTTTTTT.

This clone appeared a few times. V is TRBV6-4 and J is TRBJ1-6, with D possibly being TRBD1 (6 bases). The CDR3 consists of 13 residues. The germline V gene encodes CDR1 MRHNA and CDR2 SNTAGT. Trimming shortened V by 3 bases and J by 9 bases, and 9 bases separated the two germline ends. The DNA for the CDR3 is TGTGCCAGCAGTGAAACAGGGAGTTCACCCCTCCACTTT. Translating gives CASSETGSSPLHF.

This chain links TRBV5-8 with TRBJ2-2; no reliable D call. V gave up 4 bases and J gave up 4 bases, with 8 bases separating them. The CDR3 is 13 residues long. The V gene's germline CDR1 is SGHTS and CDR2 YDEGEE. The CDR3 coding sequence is TGTGCCAGCAGCCCGGGTCGCACCGGGGAGCTGTTTTTT. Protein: CASSPGRTGELFF.